This T cell receptor beta chain came from a study of CD8+ T cells in alopecia areata (dated by TCRdb to about 2018). The study in broad terms: Treated patients were enrolled in an open-label pilot trial of oral tofacitinib at 5 to 10 mg twice daily for moderate-to-severe alopecia areata. Patients stayed on tofacitinib for 6 to 18 months and then had 6 months of follow-up off drug so that delayed response and recurrence could be assessed. The SALT score, which quantifies the percentage of affected scalp surface area, was used to measure disease severity in treated patients. The study used high-throughput TCRbeta sequencing to examine T cell clonal expansion in alopecia areata, in both the C3H/HeJ mouse model and human patients. Scalp tissue and sorted CD4+ and CD8+ peripheral blood T cells from patchy and totalis/universalis alopecia areata patients and from healthy controls were covered by human TCRbeta sequencing. Tofacitinib-treated patients had biopsies at baseline and at 4 and 24 weeks of treatment, with a later scalp biopsy in several patients. Clonality in the scalp was compared among normal scalp (n=4), patchy alopecia areata scalp (n=8), and alopecia totalis/universalis scalp (n=8). The RNA source kit depended on sample type: the PAXgene miRNA kit for fixed scalp, the miRNeasy kit for PBMCs, and the RNeasy kit for mouse skin. TCRbeta CDR3 regions were amplified by immunoSEQ multiplex PCR using 35 Vbeta forward and 13 Jbeta reverse primers.

This specimen's treatment or condition label, interpreted: oral pan-JAK inhibitor, 5-10 mg twice daily. From alopecia areata patients, peripheral blood was collected along with lesional scalp punch biopsies. After PBMCs were isolated by density centrifugation and stained for CD3, CD4 and CD8, a FACSAria was used to sort CD4+ and CD8+ T cells. Receptor libraries were prepared by the immunoSEQ multiplex PCR assay. To provide template for TCR sequencing, every sample had RNA extracted and reverse transcribed into cDNA. SuperScript III was used for first-strand cDNA synthesis, primed with a 2:1 mix of oligo-dT and random hexamers. A synthetic immune receptor repertoire was used to measure amplification bias, and any remaining bias was corrected computationally. The paper's data handling went like this. Raw reads were preprocessed to remove errors, and CDR3 was defined by IMGT conventions from the conserved cysteine to phenylalanine. Clonality was computed by normalizing Shannon entropy by log2 of the number of productive unique TCRs and subtracting the result from 1. Whether each scalp clone was CD4 or CD8 was inferred by checking scalp TCRbeta sequences against the CD4 and CD8 repertoires from sorted blood. In TCRdb, the immuneACCESS table is reduced to in-frame sequences with V and J assigned. These tables do not hold every clone; where another copy was compared, an unresolved V gene accounts for under half, and the others remain unexplained. V, J and clone size derive from that table, while D and trimming were established from the DNA sequence. The sample data list about 180,000 clones, and approximately 50% of these were observed just once. About 9.5% of the sample comes from the top ten.

The germline V gene sets CDR1 to MNHEY and CDR2 to SVGAGI. The trim is 2 bases for V and 5 bases for J, with a gap of 15 bases between the germline ends. The CDR3 sequence holds 15 residues, the cysteine and phenylalanine included. The CDR3 DNA has 45 bases and is translated from base 1. Overall study results and their limits: During tofacitinib treatment, many expanded lesional clones remained in scalp and blood, and this persistence may partly explain relapse after treatment is stopped. Compared with normal scalp, lesional scalp had higher clonality and more expanded CD8+ clones, particularly in alopecia totalis/universalis, a pattern that suggests antigenic drive. Because the treated cohort was small and had just a single nonresponder, larger studies are needed to establish links between baseline CD8+ expansion and response. Scalp clonality and the number of expanded CD8+ clones among the top 100 scalp clones were significantly decreased by tofacitinib. Shared TCR sequences between patients were less evident than in mice, which may be partly attributable to HLA diversity in the patient population. Scalp TCR repertoire analysis is complicated because resident alphabeta T cells in normal human skin are also sequenced, whereas mouse skin is dominated by gammadelta T cells.

To note about this clone: There is no known antigen for this receptor. The sample holds no much larger clone one base away, and base qualities are not on file.

This sequence uses TRBV6-5 and TRBJ2-5; the D match is possibly TRBD1 or TRBD2, with 6 bases aligned in each. The clonotype comes from a human donor with alopecia areata. The sequenced sample was CD8+ T cells sorted from blood, obtained between weeks 51 and 52, from a patient treated with tofacitinib. The bases are TGTGCCAGCAGTTACGGCCGTGGGGGGCTGGAGACCCAGTACTTC. Translated, this is CASSYGRGGLETQYF.